This paragraph covers one T cell receptor (beta chain) sequence. This clone showed up just once. Its antigen is not yet known. Base qualities are not provided; no much larger clone lies one nucleotide away. The data are from a study of blood T cell repertoires in COVID-19 (dated by TCRdb to 2018 to 2021). Some background on the complete study: The collaborator samples originated in the United States, Italy and Spain and spanned the acute and convalescent phases of COVID-19. The prospective study material was composed of cDNA or gDNA derived from T cells, B-cell-depleted T cells, or PBMCs. The sample metadata nearly always contained a de-identified subject ID, COVID-19 status, age in years and sex. A freely available public database, intended as a resource for researchers studying the immune response to SARS-CoV-2, is where the repertoires were released. Samples came from the ongoing ImmuneRACE study (first 160 participants) plus 1,254 subjects from 6 global collaborators. Deeply sampled blood TCRbeta repertoires from subjects exposed to, actively infected with, or recovered from COVID-19 were included in the dataset. Where available, HLA class I and class II types were taken from metadata supplied by the sample provider and were not determined by assay-based typing.

The full study reports these points: Clinical and demographic metadata were provided uncurated, with the amount varying by source and participant.

TCRbeta CDR3 regions were amplified from genomic DNA using the immunoSEQ Assay, a bias-controlled multiplex PCR. As for how the authors treated the data: Nucleated cell counts per sample were estimated from amplification of reference gene primers within the assay. To quantify the absolute abundance of each unique TCRbeta CDR3 rearrangement, sequence reads were collapsed and filtered. For each sample, productive Simpson clonality was calculated as the square root of Simpson's diversity index over productive rearrangements. TCRdb mirrors the immuneACCESS table, restricted to in-frame sequences. Some clones are absent from its copies; in checked studies, under half trace to an unresolved V gene, and the reason for the others is unknown. V and J calls plus clone size are reproduced from that table; the DNA served to infer D and trimming. Here the sample has around 150,000 clones; roughly nine tenths occur a single time. The biggest ten clones account for 5% to 6% of the sample.

Each collaborating institution followed its own protocols to collect whole blood in K2EDTA tubes. For TCRbeta analysis, collaborators shipped samples in one of three forms: frozen whole blood, isolated PBMCs, or DNA extracted from either of those sample types. The CDR3 contains 15 residues, cysteine and phenylalanine counted. Just the 45-base CDR3 DNA is kept, in frame starting at base 1. The junction shows trimming of 2 bases on V and 2 bases on J, and the gene matches do not reach 6 bases of it. CDR1 and CDR2 are read off the germline V gene (reference sequence) as MNHEY and SMNVEV. The source material was peripheral blood. Recombination connected TRBV27 to TRBJ2-7, with 7 junctional bases fitting TRBD2. This TCR was sampled from a human donor in a cohort sampled during active COVID-19. For the CDR3, the sequence is CASSLVQGLTYEQYF. The bases read TGTGCCAGCAGTTTAGTCCAGGGACTAACCTACGAGCAGTACTTC.